This TCR beta chain comes out of a study of molecular identifiers for immune sequencing clone quantification. This clonotype has ten or more counts. The V end lost 8 bases, the J end lost 8 bases, and 22 bases lay between the germline ends. The CDR3 has 14 amino acids. Germline V lookup: CDR1 SQVTM, CDR2 ANQGSEA. The use of previously described methods and listed TCR primers produced the bulk TCR libraries. TCRdb used MiXCR to reprocess the PCR reads, holding one entry per CDR3 protein. Altogether about 65,000 distinct CDR3 sequences are present, roughly 17% being singletons, with the ten largest covering approximately 1.5%.

Sample: naive CD8+ T cells from blood, with Jurkat cell RNA spiked in. Documented subset: FACS-sorted CD8+CD4-CCR7+CD45RA+ naive T cells. The chain couples TRBV29-1 to TRBJ2-1; tentative D call: TRBD2 (7 bases). This sequence was found in a human donor in good health. Some libraries in this study had Jurkat cell RNA spiked in. DNA of the CDR3: TGCAGCTCCCGGACGATAGGGGGAGGGGATGAGCAGTTCTTC. Translating it yields CSSRTIGGGDEQFF.